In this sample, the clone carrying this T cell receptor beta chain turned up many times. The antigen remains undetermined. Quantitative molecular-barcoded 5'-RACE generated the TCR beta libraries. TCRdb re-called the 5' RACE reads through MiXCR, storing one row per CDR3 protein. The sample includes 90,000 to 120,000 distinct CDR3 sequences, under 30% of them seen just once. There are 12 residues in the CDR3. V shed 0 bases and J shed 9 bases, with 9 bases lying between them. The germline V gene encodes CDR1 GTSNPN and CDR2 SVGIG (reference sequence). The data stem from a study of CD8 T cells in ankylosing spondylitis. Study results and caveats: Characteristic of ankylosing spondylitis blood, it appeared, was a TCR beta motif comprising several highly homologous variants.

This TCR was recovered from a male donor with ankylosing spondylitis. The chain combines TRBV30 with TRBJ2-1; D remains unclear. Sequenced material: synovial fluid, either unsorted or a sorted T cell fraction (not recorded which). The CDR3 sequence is CAWSVQWAEQFF. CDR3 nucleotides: TGTGCCTGGAGTGTACAGTGGGCTGAGCAGTTCTTC.